The 19 T cell receptor beta chains below were found in one sample sequenced in a study of T cell changes during pregnancy in multiple sclerosis (dated by TCRdb to between 2019 and 2020). The library was obtained by the immunoSEQ multiplex PCR assay. TCRdb mirrors the immuneACCESS table, restricted to in-frame sequences. Some clones are absent from its copies; in checked studies, under half trace to an unresolved V gene, and the reason for the others is unknown. This sample holds tens of thousands of clones; 85% to 95% were observed only once. Over 2% of the sample rests with the top ten. The specimen comprised peripheral blood, sampled before pregnancy. Every receptor here comes from a female donor with multiple sclerosis, enrolled in a pregnancy study.

The chain has TRBV4-3 and TRBJ1-1; 9 nucleotides align to TRBD1. The CDR3 contains 15 residues. Germline V gene lookup returns CDR1 LGHNA and CDR2 YSLEER. The V gene end was trimmed by 0 bases and the J gene end by 3 bases; junction bases not matched to a gene: 2. In DNA, the CDR3 is TGCGCCAGCAGCCAAGATGGACAGGGGTACACTGAAGCTTTCTTT. This encodes CASSQDGQGYTEAFF.

This chain connects TRBV27 to TRBJ1-1; D perhaps matches TRBD1 (5 bases). Trimming cost V 2 bases and J 2 bases, with 6 bases left between them. The CDR3 covers 13 residues. Germline V gives CDR1 MNHEY, CDR2 SMNVEV (reference sequence). The CDR3 DNA follows: TGTGCCAGCAGTTTAGACAGTAACACTGAAGCTTTCTTT. Translated, it gives CASSLDSNTEAFF.

The count of this clone is one. This sequence joins TRBV11-2 and TRBJ1-1, with D perhaps matching TRBD1 (5 bases). Trimming pared 1 base from V and 5 bases from J, leaving 17 bases between. CDR1 and CDR2 (germline): SGHAT, FQNNGV. This CDR3 comprises 16 residues. CDR3 loop: CASSLAVWGRDTEAFF. The CDR3 DNA sequence: TGTGCCAGCAGCTTAGCGGTGTGGGGCAGGGATACTGAAGCTTTCTTT. The complete variable domain, with remaining parts taken from reference TRBV11-2 and TRBJ1-1, reads EAGVAQSPRYKIIEKRQSVAFWCNPISGHATLYWYQQILGQGPKLLIQFQNNGVVDDSQLPKDRFSAERLKGVDSTLKIQPAKLEDSAVYLCASSLAVWGRDTEAFFGQGTRLTVV.

This clone was detected only a few times. This chain links TRBV5-6 with TRBJ2-1; 7 bases fit TRBD2. Unmatched junction bases numbered 6, after V lost 2 bases and J lost 7 bases. This CDR3 has 14 amino acids. CDR1 is SGHDT, CDR2 YYEEEE, per germline. The CDR3 bases are TGTGCCAGCAGCTTTGGTCTAGCGGAAAATGAGCAGTTCTTC. Protein product: CASSFGLAENEQFF.

This rearrangement joins TRBV2 to TRBJ1-3; tentative D call: TRBD1 (5 bases). This CDR3 is built from 16 residues. CDR1 is SNHLY, CDR2 FYNNEI, per germline. The germline V and J ends were trimmed by 1 base and 0 bases, with 10 bases remaining between them. CDR3 bases: TGTGCCAGCAGTGAAGGGGGCAGGCGCTCTGGAAACACCATATATTTT. Its translation is CASSEGGRRSGNTIYF.

The J gene is TRBJ2-1, the V gene TRBV11-2; D may be TRBD1 (5 bases). V lost 0 bases, J lost 6 bases, and 12 bases lay in between. Germline loops: CDR1 SGHAT, CDR2 FQNNGV. The CDR3 has 15 residues. The CDR3: CASSLDGARVNEQFF. The CDR3 DNA reads TGTGCCAGCAGCTTAGATGGGGCAAGGGTCAATGAGCAGTTCTTC.

The gene calls are TRBV11-2 and TRBJ2-7, with 7 bases identical to TRBD1. The germline CDR1 and CDR2 sequences are SGHAT and FQNNGV. V shed 7 bases and J 0 bases; nucleotides not matched to a gene: 3. The CDR3 is made up of 13 amino acids. CDR3 loop: CASTTGNSYEQYF. The CDR3 region has the DNA TGTGCCAGCACGACAGGGAACTCCTACGAGCAGTACTTC.

This sequence joins TRBV27 and TRBJ1-5; no clear D. V was shortened by 5 bases and J by 2 bases, with 10 bases between the two germline ends. Germline lookup yields CDR1 MNHEY and CDR2 SMNVEV (reference sequence). There are 14 residues in the CDR3. The CDR3: CASSPAMGNQPQHF. The CDR3 DNA follows: TGTGCCAGCAGTCCTGCGATGGGCAATCAGCCCCAGCATTTT.

V is TRBV28 and J is TRBJ2-5; 10 bases match TRBD1. Trimming removed 4 bases from V and 9 bases from J; junction bases left unmatched: 11. CDR1 and CDR2 (germline): MDHEN, SYDVKM. This CDR3 spans 15 amino acids. The CDR3 coding sequence is TGTGCCAGCAGTTCTGGGACAGGGGTTAAAAGGGCCCAGTACTTC. Its translation is CASSSGTGVKRAQYF.

The chain combines TRBV28 with TRBJ1-2; D unclear. V was pared by 3 bases and J by 13 bases, with 15 bases between. Per germline, CDR1 MDHEN and CDR2 SYDVKM. The CDR3 is 12 residues long. The CDR3 region is CASSFGRHQTTF. The CDR3 bases are TGTGCCAGCAGTTTTGGGCGACACCAAACCACCTTC.

This sequence joins TRBV6-6 and TRBJ2-1, with 11 nucleotides matching TRBD2. CDR1 and CDR2 (germline): MNHNY, SVGAGI (reference sequence). The CDR3 covers 14 residues. Trimming removed 6 bases from V and 8 bases from J; junction bases left unmatched: 6. In DNA, the CDR3 is TGTGCCAGCAGCTTAGCGGGAGGGGCCGATGAGCAGTTCTTC. This gives the protein CASSLAGGADEQFF.

V is TRBV5-4 and J is TRBJ2-3; no firm D call. With 4 bases removed from V and 8 bases from J, the gap between germline ends came to 17 bases. Germline loops: CDR1 SGHNT, CDR2 YYREEE (reference sequence). CDR3 size: 14 residues. The CDR3 bases are TGTGCCAGCAGCCTGAGTGGTGGTACGGGTACGCAGTATTTT. Protein: CASSLSGGTGTQYF.

The DNA of the CDR3 is TGCGCCAGCAGCCAAGAAAGCGGCGGCCGTACAGATACGCAGTATTTT. It codes for CASSQESGGRTDTQYF. The rearrangement uses TRBV4-3 and TRBJ2-3, with D maybe TRBD2 (5 bases). The CDR3 has 16 residues. V was pared by 0 bases and J by 3 bases, with 13 bases between. Germline V CDR1 and CDR2: LGHNA, YSLEER.

The gene calls are TRBV14 and TRBJ1-2, with D unresolved. Germline CDR1 SGHDN, CDR2 FVKESK. V dropped 5 bases and J dropped 2 bases, with 6 bases sitting between them. This CDR3 has 12 amino acids. CDR3 sequence reads: CASSEYNYGYTF. CDR3 DNA sequence: TGTGCCAGCAGCGAGTACAACTATGGCTACACCTTC.

The chain joins TRBV5-8 to TRBJ2-3; 7 nucleotides agree with TRBD2. Unmatched junction bases numbered 11, after V lost 5 bases and J lost 2 bases. The CDR3 is made up of 16 amino acids. In germline, CDR1 is SGHTS, CDR2 YDEGEE. The CDR3 here is CASRAMGAGLTDTQYF. Written as DNA, the CDR3 is TGTGCCAGCAGGGCCATGGGAGCGGGGCTCACAGATACGCAGTATTTT.

The chain carries TRBV18 and TRBJ2-3; D call uncertain. V shed 6 bases and J shed 1 base, with 8 bases lying between them. CDR1 is KGHSH, CDR2 LQKENI, per germline. The CDR3 covers 13 residues. The CDR3 DNA reads as TGTGCCAGCTCGCCTCGGGGCACAGATACGCAGTATTTT. Translating gives CASSPRGTDTQYF.

V is TRBV7-9 and J is TRBJ2-1, with D uncertain. The CDR3 contains 14 residues. CDR1 and CDR2 from the germline V gene are SEHNR and FQNEAQ (reference sequence). Trimming left V 9 bases short and J 0 bases short, with 12 bases between. The CDR3 DNA follows: TGTGCCAGTTACGCCACCAGCTCCTACAATGAGCAGTTCTTC. This sequence encodes CASYATSSYNEQFF.

This chain uses TRBV9 with TRBJ2-1; D may be TRBD2 (6 bases). The CDR3 sequence is 14 residues long. V was cut by 4 bases and J by 3 bases, with 11 bases left in between. CDR1 is SGDLS and CDR2 is YYNGEE in the germline V gene. In DNA form, the CDR3 reads TGTGCCAGCAGCCCCGGGACTGACTACAATGAGCAGTTCTTC. Amino acids: CASSPGTDYNEQFF.

This chain uses TRBV15 with TRBJ1-1; the match to TRBD1 covers 8 bases. CDR3 length equals 14 residues. J lost 5 bases, V lost 0 bases, and 2 bases had no gene match. Per germline, CDR1 LNHNV and CDR2 YYDKDF (reference sequence). The DNA of the CDR3 is TGTGCCACCAGCAGAGACAGGGGGCGAACTGAAGCTTTCTTT. Its translation: CATSRDRGRTEAFF.